This TCR beta chain is from a study of T cell responses to AZD1222 COVID-19 vaccine. Sequenced by immunoSEQ multiplex PCR; TCRdb stores in-frame clones only, minus some. Among roughly 120,000 clones, under 95% were seen once, and the ten largest hold 5%. The sequencing used peripheral blood, collected 28 days after the second AZD1222 dose. This clonotype was obtained from an adult who received the AZD1222 COVID-19 vaccine.

The CDR3 DNA is TGTGCCACGAGGGACCTCACGGCCCAGTACTTC. This codes for CATRDLTAQYF. The V gene is TRBV19, the J gene TRBJ2-5, with D perhaps being TRBD1 or TRBD2 (5 bases each). The CDR3 contains 11 residues. Germline CDR1 is LNHDA and CDR2 is SQIVND (reference sequence). Between the trimmed V and J ends, which lost 10 bases and 9 bases, there was a span of 15 bases.